These 17 T cell receptor beta chains were all obtained from the same sample, sequenced in a study of shared clonotypes between healthy human individuals. Measured with immunoSEQ multiplex PCR; TCRdb has only the in-frame clones, and not every one. Here the sample spans about 2,200,000 clones, around 93% being singletons. The naive CD8 subset, CD45RO-negative cells positively selected for CCR7, excluded terminally differentiated effector memory CD45RA+ cells. The source material was naive CD8+ T cells from PBMCs. These receptors came from a man between 18 and 35 years old in good health. Some clones in this sample may be carry-over from other donors' samples.

The gene calls are TRBV5-1 and TRBJ2-7, with a weak D call TRBD1 (6 bases). This CDR3 is built from 14 residues. Germline V lookup: CDR1 SGHRS, CDR2 YFSETQ. V was pared by 4 bases and J by 0 bases, with 11 bases between. CDR3 residues: CASSIQGASYEQYF. CDR3 sequence (DNA): TGCGCCAGCAGCATACAGGGAGCCTCCTACGAGCAGTACTTC.

The chain uses TRBV21-1 and TRBJ2-7; the table's TRBD2 call for D was not verified on the DNA. TRBV21-1 is designated a pseudogene. The CDR3 sequence is 19 residues long. The CDR3 protein is CASRAKGTVPSGSSYEQYF. The CDR3 bases are TGTGCCAGCAGGGCCAAGGGGACAGTACCTAGCGGGAGCTCCTACGAGCAGTACTTC.

The rearrangement links TRBV5-4 to TRBJ2-5; no reliable D call. Trimming took 2 bases from V and 4 from J, leaving 6 bases between them. The CDR3 spans 12 residues. Germline-derived CDR1 and CDR2 are SGHNT and YYREEE (reference sequence). The CDR3, as DNA: TGTGCCAGCAGCTTCGGGTTAGAGACCCAGTACTTC. Translation gives CASSFGLETQYF.

Note on this clone: In the same sample, other DNA sequences code for this CDR3. The gene calls are TRBV9 and TRBJ1-1; weak D call: TRBD1 (5 bases). This CDR3 has 13 residues. Trimming removed 4 bases at V and 0 bases at J, with 7 bases between. In germline, CDR1 is SGDLS, CDR2 YYNGEE. The CDR3 sequence: CASSPGLNTEAFF. As DNA, the CDR3 is TGTGCCAGCAGCCCAGGGTTGAACACTGAAGCTTTCTTT.

V gene TRBV6-5 combines with J gene TRBJ1-6; D uncertain. The ends were cut back, 6 bases at V and 8 bases at J, with 8 bases in the middle. Per germline, CDR1 MNHEY and CDR2 SVGAGI. The CDR3 runs to 12 residues. The CDR3 bases are TGTGCCAGCAGAACCTCTGATTCACCCCTCCACTTT. Encoded protein: CASRTSDSPLHF.

J is TRBJ1-5 and V is TRBV5-3; D is possibly TRBD1 (6 bases). TRBV5-3 is identified as an open reading frame with a role that is uncertain. Trimming took off 4 bases at V and 3 bases at J, with 14 bases between the two ends. The CDR3 spans 15 residues. This chain's CDR3 is CARSVQGGPNQPQHF. The CDR3 DNA sequence: TGTGCCAGAAGCGTACAGGGAGGTCCCAATCAGCCCCAGCATTTT.

V and J are TRBV7-9 and TRBJ2-2; D is unclear. CDR1 and CDR2 from the germline V gene are SEHNR and FQNEAQ (reference sequence). The germline V and J ends were trimmed by 5 bases and 7 bases, with 11 bases remaining between them. CDR3 size: 13 residues. In nucleotides, the CDR3 is TGTGCCAGCAGCCCCCGGGTGAGCGGGGAGCTGTTTTTT. This translates into CASSPRVSGELFF.

Here the CDR3 reads CASSFRAVANTGELFF. CDR3 DNA: TGTGCCAGCAGCTTCAGAGCGGTAGCCAACACCGGGGAGCTGTTTTTT. This chain uses TRBV27 with TRBJ2-2, with D perhaps matching TRBD2 (5 bases). The length of the CDR3 is 16 residues. With 6 bases removed from V and 2 bases from J, the gap between germline ends came to 16 bases. CDR1 MNHEY and CDR2 SMNVEV come from the germline V gene (reference sequence).

The chain joins TRBV4-1 to TRBJ2-3; 7 positions agree with TRBD2. The CDR3 has 15 residues. In germline, CDR1 is MGHRA, CDR2 YSYEKL. The J segment lost 2 bases and the V segment lost 3 bases, leaving 5 bases of the junction unmatched. CDR3 sequence reads: CASSQRETPTDTQYF. In DNA form, the CDR3 reads TGCGCCAGCAGCCAGCGGGAGACACCCACAGATACGCAGTATTTT.

The V and J genes are TRBV7-2 and TRBJ1-1, with D unclear. Trimming pared 5 bases from V and 1 base from J, leaving 14 bases between. This CDR3 is built from 15 residues. Germline V gene lookup returns CDR1 SGHTA and CDR2 FQGNSA. The CDR3 loop is CASSIHGYGNTEAFF. The CDR3 nucleotides read TGTGCCAGCAGCATACATGGGTACGGGAACACTGAAGCTTTCTTT.

With regard to this clone: The junction departs from the called germline gene at one end, perhaps through a read error. V gene TRBV6-5 combines with J gene TRBJ2-3; 7 positions match TRBD2. Germline lookup yields CDR1 MNHEY and CDR2 SVGAGI. The CDR3 length is 14 residues. The CDR3 DNA sequence: TGTGCCAGCACCGACAACCTCGCGGGAGTATCCCCAATTTTT. This translates into CASTDNLAGVSPIF.

This chain joins TRBV15 and TRBJ2-1; D is perhaps TRBD1 or TRBD2 (5 bases each). The CDR3 is made up of 16 amino acids. Trimming cost V 3 bases and J 8 bases, with 20 bases left between them. CDR1 and CDR2 from the germline V gene are LNHNV and YYDKDF (reference sequence). The CDR3 nucleotides are TGTGCCACCAGCAGGGGGCTGAGCGGACTGGCGCATGAGCAGTTCTTC. This encodes CATSRGLSGLAHEQFF.

This sequence joins TRBV10-3 and TRBJ2-7, with 11 bases aligning to TRBD1. The germline gives CDR1 ENHRY, CDR2 SYGVKD. This CDR3 is 14 amino acids long. Germline trimming cut 6 bases from V and 3 bases from J; bases unmatched to any gene: 4. CDR3 sequence: CAIRDRGRSYEQYF. DNA for the CDR3: TGTGCCATCAGGGACAGGGGGCGTAGCTACGAGCAGTACTTC.

The chain combines TRBV5-1 with TRBJ2-3; D gene uncertain. With 0 bases removed from V and 6 bases from J, the gap between germline ends came to 11 bases. The CDR3 totals 14 residues. The germline CDR1 and CDR2 sequences are SGHRS and YFSETQ. In DNA form, the CDR3 reads TGCGCCAGCAGCTTGGGCGTTTTTCAGGATACGCAGTATTTT. Translating it yields CASSLGVFQDTQYF.

The chain combines TRBV9 with TRBJ2-2, with TRBD2 matching 8 bases. V trimming: 1 base; J trimming: 3 bases; junction bases outside the gene matches: 8. This CDR3 is 17 amino acids long. Germline CDR1 SGDLS, CDR2 YYNGEE. CDR3 amino acids: CASSVLGPGGHTGELFF. The DNA of the CDR3 is TGTGCCAGCAGCGTACTAGGGCCGGGAGGGCACACCGGGGAGCTGTTTTTT.

Details on this clone: Other DNA sequences of this sample code for an identical CDR3. This chain uses TRBV30 with TRBJ2-5; unclear D gene. The J call could be wrong; TRBJ2-7 is a better fit for the DNA end. CDR3 length: 13 amino acids. The germline CDR1 and CDR2 sequences are GTSNPN and SVGIG (reference sequence). The CDR3 spells CAWSVGSSYEQYF. The CDR3 DNA follows: TGTGCCTGGAGTGTGGGCAGTTCCTACGAGCAGTACTTC.

The chain combines TRBV19 with TRBJ2-7; D tentatively reads TRBD1 or TRBD2 (5 bases each). The CDR3 consists of 12 residues. Germline values: CDR1 LNHDA, CDR2 SQIVND (reference sequence). The germline V and J ends were trimmed by 1 base and 5 bases, with 6 bases remaining between them. CDR3 loop: CASSIAGHEQYF. Written as DNA, the CDR3 is TGTGCCAGTAGTATAGCGGGGCACGAGCAGTACTTC.